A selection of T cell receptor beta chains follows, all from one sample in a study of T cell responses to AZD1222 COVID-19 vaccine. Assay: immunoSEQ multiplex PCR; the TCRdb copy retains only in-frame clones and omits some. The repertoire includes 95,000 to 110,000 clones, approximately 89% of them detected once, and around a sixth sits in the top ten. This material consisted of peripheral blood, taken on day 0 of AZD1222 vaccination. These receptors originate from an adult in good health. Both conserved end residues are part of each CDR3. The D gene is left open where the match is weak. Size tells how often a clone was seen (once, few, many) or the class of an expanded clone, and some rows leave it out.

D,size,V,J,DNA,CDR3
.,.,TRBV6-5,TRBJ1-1,TGTGCCAGCACTATGGGGACGAAGAACACTGAAGCTTTCTTT,CASTMGTKNTEAFF
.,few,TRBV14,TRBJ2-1,TGTGCCAGCAGCCCGCAGGGTTCTAGGGATGAGCAGTTCTTC,CASSPQGSRDEQFF
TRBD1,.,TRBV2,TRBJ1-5,TGTGCCAGCAGTGATCTGGTCAGGGGGCGTCAGCCCCAGCATTTT,CASSDLVRGRQPQHF
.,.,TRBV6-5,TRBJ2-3,TGTGCCAGCAGCTTCGCTCGTGGCGAGCAGTATTTT,CASSFARGEQYF
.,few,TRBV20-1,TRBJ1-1,TGCAGTGCTACGGGGAACACTGAAGCTTTCTTT,CSATGNTEAFF
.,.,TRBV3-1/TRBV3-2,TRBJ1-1,TGTGCCAGCAGCCCCCCCAACACAGGACCCAGCACTGAAGCTTTCTTT,CASSPPNTGPSTEAFF
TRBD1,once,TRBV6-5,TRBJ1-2,TGTGCCAGCAGGCCGGACAGGGTTTGGTGGGGCTACACCTTC,CASRPDRVWWGYTF
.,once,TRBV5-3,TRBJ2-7,TGTGCCAGAAGCTTGTCGAGGCGGGATCGCTCCTACGAGCAGTACTTC,CARSLSRRDRSYEQYF
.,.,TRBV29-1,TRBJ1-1,TGCAGCGTTGAAGAAGGACAGCTGGGGACTGAAGCTTTCTTT,CSVEEGQLGTEAFF
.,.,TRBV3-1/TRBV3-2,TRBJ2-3,TGTGCCAGCGTGGACCAAAATACGGATACGCAGTATTTT,CASVDQNTDTQYF
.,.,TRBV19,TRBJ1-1,TGTGCCAGTAGTAAGGACGGATTGAACACTGAAGCTTTCTTT,CASSKDGLNTEAFF
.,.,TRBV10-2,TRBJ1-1,TGCGCCAGCAGTGAGTCCACCAGGAGCAGGGGCACTGAAGCTTTCTTT,CASSESTRSRGTEAFF
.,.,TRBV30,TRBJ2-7,TGTGCCTCCGAAGACCCGGGGGGCCCCTACGAGCAGTACTTC,CASEDPGGPYEQYF
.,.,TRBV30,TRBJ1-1,TGTGCCTGGAGTCGAGGGCGGGCAGGCAGGAACACTGAAGCTTTCTTT,CAWSRGRAGRNTEAFF
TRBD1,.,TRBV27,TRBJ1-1,TGTGCCAGCAACAGACAGGGTGGGAACACTGAAGCTTTCTTT,CASNRQGGNTEAFF
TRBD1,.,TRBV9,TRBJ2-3,TGTGCCAGCAGCGTCGGGGGACAGGCAACAGATACGCAGTATTTT,CASSVGGQATDTQYF
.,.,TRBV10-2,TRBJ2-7,TGCGCCAGCAGTGATAGGGGCTCCTACGAGCAGTACTTC,CASSDRGSYEQYF
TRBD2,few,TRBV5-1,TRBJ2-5,TGCGCCAGCAGCTTGTTAGTATCCGAAAGCGGGGGCTCCGGGGCCCAGTACTTC,CASSLLVSESGGSGAQYF
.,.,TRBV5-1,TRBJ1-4,TGCGCCAGCAGCTTGGGCAGGACTAATACTAATGAAAAACTGTTTTTT,CASSLGRTNTNEKLFF
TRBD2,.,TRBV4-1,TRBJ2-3,TGCGCCAGCAGCCAAGATACGGGGGGAGTCGTAGATACGCAGTATTTT,CASSQDTGGVVDTQYF
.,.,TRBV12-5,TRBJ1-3,TGTGCTAGTGGTTTGGACAGACTGCTCTCTGGAAACACCATATATTTT,CASGLDRLLSGNTIYF
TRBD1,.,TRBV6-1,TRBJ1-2,TGTGCCAGCAGTGAAAGGGGACAGGGTTGGAATGGCTACACCTTC,CASSERGQGWNGYTF
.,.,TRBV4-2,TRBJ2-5,TGTGCCAGCAGCCGGAGAGGGGTAGAGACCCAGTACTTC,CASSRRGVETQYF
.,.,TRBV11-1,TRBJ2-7,TGTGCCAGCAGCTTTCTCGGCAATACCTACGAGCAGTACTTC,CASSFLGNTYEQYF
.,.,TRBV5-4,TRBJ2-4,TGTGCCAGCAGCCCAGGACTCTACGGGGCCAAAAACATTCAGTACTTC,CASSPGLYGAKNIQYF
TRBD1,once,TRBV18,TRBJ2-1,TGTGCCAGCTCACCAAAGGGGGCGCAAAACAATGAGCAGTTCTTC,CASSPKGAQNNEQFF
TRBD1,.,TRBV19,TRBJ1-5,TGTGCCAGTAGTTCAACCGGGACAGGGATCAATCAGCCCCAGCATTTT,CASSSTGTGINQPQHF
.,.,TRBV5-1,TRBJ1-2,TGCGCCAGCAGCTTCGGCACGATAAACTATGGCTACACCTTC,CASSFGTINYGYTF
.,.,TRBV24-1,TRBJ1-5,TGTGCCACCAGTGACGCCCGGACGGGGCAGCCCCAGCATTTT,CATSDARTGQPQHF
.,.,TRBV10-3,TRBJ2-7,TGTGCCATCAGTGAGTCTGGACAGACCCCCTACGAGCAGTACTTC,CAISESGQTPYEQYF
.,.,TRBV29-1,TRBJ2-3,TGCAGCGTTGATGGGTTCGGAGTGGGGGGAACAGATACGCAGTATTTT,CSVDGFGVGGTDTQYF
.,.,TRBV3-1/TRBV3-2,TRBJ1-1,TGTGCCAGCAGCCATTACGACAGACTGAACACTGAAGCTTTCTTT,CASSHYDRLNTEAFF
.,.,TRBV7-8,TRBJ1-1,TGTGCCAGCAGCTTAGCTGAGTACACTGAAGCTTTCTTT,CASSLAEYTEAFF
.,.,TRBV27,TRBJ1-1,TGTGCCAGCAGTTTAGGGGCAGGGCCTGAAGCTTTCTTT,CASSLGAGPEAFF
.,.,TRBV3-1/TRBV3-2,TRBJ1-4,TGTGCCAGCAGCCAAGATAGGGGACTGCATTTT,CASSQDRGLHF
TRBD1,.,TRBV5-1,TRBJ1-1,TGCGCCAGCAGCCCTGGTGGGGGACAGGGGGTTGGGGCTGAAGCTTTCTTT,CASSPGGGQGVGAEAFF
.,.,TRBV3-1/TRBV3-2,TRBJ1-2,TGTGCCAGCAGCCAAGAGGACATAAACTATGGCTACACCTTC,CASSQEDINYGYTF
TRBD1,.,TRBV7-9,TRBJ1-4,TGTGCCAGCAGCTTGAGGACAGGGGCCGAAAAACTGTTTTTT,CASSLRTGAEKLFF
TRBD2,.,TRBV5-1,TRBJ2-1,TGCGCCAGCAGCCCGAGCGGGGGTTACTACAATGAGCAGTTCTTC,CASSPSGGYYNEQFF
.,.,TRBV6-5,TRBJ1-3,TGTGCCAGCAGTTACGGTGCCTCTGGAAACACCATATATTTT,CASSYGASGNTIYF
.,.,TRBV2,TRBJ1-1,TGTGCCAGCAGTCTGAGACCTGTGGACACTGAAGCTTTCTTT,CASSLRPVDTEAFF
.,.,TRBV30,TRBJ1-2,TGTGCCTGGGGGTCTGGCTACACCTTC,CAWGSGYTF
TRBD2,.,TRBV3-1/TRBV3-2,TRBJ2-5,TGTGCCAGCAGCCAAGGACTAGCGGACCACCAAGAGACCCAGTACTTC,CASSQGLADHQETQYF
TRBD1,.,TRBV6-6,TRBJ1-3,TGTGCCAGCAGTCTTAAAATCGATGGACAGGGGGTAAACACCATATATTTT,CASSLKIDGQGVNTIYF